This T cell receptor beta chain was found in a study of identifying expanded T cells in peripheral blood (dated by TCRdb to between 2017 and 2020). About the investigation overall: Technical replicates were generated by sequencing separate aliquots of the same genomic DNA pool, with four replicates compared pairwise. General findings and caveats noted by the study authors: Around 1.3 differentially abundant clones were flagged by the binomial model between technical replicates, whereas about 17 and 20 were flagged over two weeks and four weeks, respectively. The authors expected that over much longer intervals, such as months to years, biological variance in healthy repertoires might increase even further. Across all healthy donors, variance in clone template counts between approximately two-week samples was found to increase significantly with total template count. Both the number of clones called differentially abundant and the false-positive rate were significantly reduced by the beta-binomial model across all healthy-donor time intervals.

On this clone: It has no known antigen specificity. No qualities accompany the bases; no much larger clone lies one base away.

V lost 7 bases and J lost 1 base; the stretch between them is 13 bases long. The cysteine opens and the phenylalanine closes a CDR3 of 13 amino acids. Only the CDR3 DNA stays, 39 bases, in frame from base 1. From a lookup of the germline V gene, CDR1 and CDR2 are SQVTM and ANQGSEA. During the collection period, no immune events, such as infections, were documented for the healthy donors. Healthy-donor blood repertoires served as a training cohort to calibrate time-dependent variance in a beta-binomial model of T-cell clone differential abundance. The training cohort was composed of approximately 10 healthy donors, 3 female and 7 male. The donors were between roughly 25 and 64 years old, with an average age of roughly 43 years. Whole blood was collected from each healthy donor at three time points spaced 2 to 3 weeks apart and obtained from a commercial supplier. For immunosequencing, genomic DNA was extracted from whole blood that had not been sorted.

The immunoSEQ Assay, which uses bias-controlled multiplex PCR amplification of genomic DNA, was used to profile TCRbeta CDR3 regions. Per the source publication's procedure: To quantify the absolute abundance of each unique TCRbeta CDR3 region, the sequences were collapsed and filtered. Differential abundance was tested with two models: a binomial (Fisher-equivalent) model and a beta-binomial model that adds time-dependent variance fitted from healthy donors. Clones with fewer than 5 combined templates were excluded, and clones with Benjamini-Hochberg FDR below 0.01 were called differentially abundant. The form v = (b*log(k)+a)^2 was used to model beta-binomial variance as a function of total template count across the two samples. TCRdb obtained this table from immuneACCESS and retained in-frame rearrangements with V and J assigned. These tables miss some clones; where compared with another copy, unresolved V genes account for less than half of the shortfall, and the remainder is unexplained. That table supplies the V and J calls and clone size; D and trimming were determined from the DNA. The sample contains some 78,000 clones, about four fifths of them found a single time. The top ten clones comprise about 17% of the sample.

The chain is encoded by TRBV29-1 joined to TRBJ1-1; confidence is insufficient to name the D gene. Input material: blood. The clonotype originates from a person aged 18 to 69 in good health. The CDR3 region has the sequence CSAEGFGNTEAFF. The DNA sequence is as follows: TGCAGCGCCGAAGGATTCGGGAACACTGAAGCTTTCTTT.